The clone carrying this T cell receptor beta chain was seen more than once but under ten times. Amplified TCR beta CDR3 regions came from RNA transcripts. The TCR CDR3 first-round RT-PCR relied on the HTBI primer set. TCRdb reprocessed the multiplex PCR reads via MiXCR and lists one record per CDR3 protein. The table shows over 550,000 distinct CDR3 sequences, with approximately 16% occurring only once. The source of the sample is a study of T cells in Graves' hyperthyroidism and ophthalmopathy. The CDR3 spans 19 residues. Germline loops: CDR1 SGHTA, CDR2 FQGNSA. V lost 0 bases to trimming and J lost 4 bases; unmatched junction nucleotides: 9.

This TCR derives from a woman younger than 35 with Graves' hyperthyroidism. The sample was blood. V usage is TRBV7-2 and J usage is TRBJ2-1; TRBD2 agrees at 13 bases. The CDR3 DNA sequence: TGTGCCAGCAGCTTAGCGCCATGGACTAGCGGGGGAGCTTACAATGAGCAGTTCTTC. Translation: CASSLAPWTSGGAYNEQFF.